A single sample gave rise to the 30 T cell receptor beta chains below, sequenced in a study of T cell responses to AZD1222 COVID-19 vaccine. Assay: immunoSEQ multiplex PCR; the TCRdb copy retains only in-frame clones and omits some. The sample lists over 95,000 clones; 80% to 95% were seen once. Sequencing was performed on peripheral blood, taken on day 0 of AZD1222 vaccination. All receptors derive from an adult in good health.

The gene calls are TRBV5-1 and TRBJ2-1, with 7 bases matching TRBD1. V gave up 0 bases and J gave up 6 bases; unmatched junction bases: 6. CDR3 length: 15 residues. Germline V gene data show CDR1 as SGHRS and CDR2 as YFSETQ. The CDR3 sequence: CASSLGAGGSNEQFF. The CDR3 nucleotides are TGCGCCAGCAGCTTGGGGGCAGGGGGTAGCAATGAGCAGTTCTTC. The full variable domain, in which reference TRBV5-1 and TRBJ2-1 provide the parts outside the CDR3, is KAGVTQTPRYLIKTRGQQVTLSCSPISGHRSVSWYQQTPGQGLQFLFEYFSETQRNKGNFPGRFSGRQFSNSRSEMNVSTLELGDSALYLCASSLGAGGSNEQFFGPGTRLTVL.

Only one count was recorded for this clone. This chain links TRBV27 with TRBJ2-1, with 8 bases fitting TRBD1. This CDR3 spans 17 amino acids. Germline-derived CDR1 and CDR2 are MNHEY and SMNVEV (reference sequence). V gave up 4 bases and J gave up 4 bases; unmatched junction bases: 12. The chain's CDR3 is CASSSPQGASKYNEQFF. The CDR3, as DNA: TGTGCCAGCAGTTCCCCCCAGGGGGCCTCGAAATACAATGAGCAGTTCTTC.

V is TRBV24-1 and J is TRBJ2-7, with D possibly being TRBD1 (6 bases). V gave up 2 bases and J gave up 6 bases, with 13 bases separating them. Germline assignment: CDR1 KGHDR and CDR2 SFDVKD. The CDR3 sequence is 14 residues long. CDR3 sequence reads: CATSDSTGSSEQYF. Written as DNA, the CDR3 is TGTGCCACCAGTGATTCGACAGGTAGCAGCGAGCAGTACTTC.

This chain uses TRBV7-8 with TRBJ1-1, with 9 bases aligning to TRBD1. This CDR3 region has 15 residues. CDR1 and CDR2 (germline): SGHVS, FQNEAQ. The V and J ends lost 5 bases and 5 bases, in that order; junction bases with no gene match: 9. Here the CDR3 reads CASSVGTGTGTEAFF. The CDR3 DNA follows: TGTGCCAGCAGCGTAGGGACAGGGACGGGGACTGAAGCTTTCTTT.

The V call is TRBV28, the J call TRBJ2-3, with unresolved D. The germline V gene encodes CDR1 MDHEN and CDR2 SYDVKM. The CDR3 is 15 residues long. Between the trimmed V and J ends, which lost 5 bases and 4 bases, there was a span of 16 bases. The CDR3 protein is CASSEETWISDTQYF. The DNA of the CDR3 is TGTGCCAGCAGTGAGGAAACTTGGATCTCAGATACGCAGTATTTT.

The CDR3 nucleotides read TGTGCCAGCAGCAAATATGATAGGGACAGGGCACTAGGTAGCAATCAGCCCCAGCATTTT. Its translation: CASSKYDRDRALGSNQPQHF. The rearrangement joins TRBV21-1 to TRBJ1-5; TRBD1, the table's D call, was not compared with the DNA. TRBV21-1 constitutes a pseudogene. This CDR3 comprises 20 residues.

The chain is built from TRBV4-3 and TRBJ1-6; D ambiguous. In germline, CDR1 is LGHNA, CDR2 YSLEER. CDR3 length: 15 amino acids. Trimming removed 0 bases at V and 12 bases at J, with 15 bases between. CDR3 residues: CASSQDTSPMGPLHF. The CDR3 DNA sequence: TGCGCCAGCAGCCAAGATACCAGTCCTATGGGACCCCTCCACTTT.

The gene calls are TRBV19 and TRBJ1-4, with TRBD1 matching over 7 bases. This CDR3 contains 15 residues. Trimming removed 5 bases from V and 4 bases from J; junction bases left unmatched: 7. In germline, CDR1 is LNHDA, CDR2 SQIVND (reference sequence). For the CDR3, the DNA is TGTGCCAGTAGTTTAAGGGGACAGCTTAATGAAAAACTGTTTTTT. Protein: CASSLRGQLNEKLFF.

This clone was recorded only once. J is TRBJ1-1 and V is TRBV6-5, with 7 nucleotides matching TRBD1. There are 13 residues in the CDR3. Unmatched junction bases numbered 11, after V lost 6 bases and J lost 10 bases. Germline V gives CDR1 MNHEY, CDR2 SVGAGI. CDR3 loop: CASRRQGWEIAFF. In nucleotides, the CDR3 is TGTGCCAGCAGACGACAGGGTTGGGAAATAGCTTTCTTT.

The J gene is TRBJ1-1, the V gene TRBV6-5; D possibly corresponds to TRBD1 (5 bases). Germline V CDR1 and CDR2: MNHEY, SVGAGI. The CDR3 extends over 15 amino acids. Trimming took off 2 bases at V and 1 base at J, with 11 bases between the two ends. Here the CDR3 reads CASSYRRGKNTEAFF. CDR3 DNA: TGTGCCAGCAGTTACCGGAGGGGTAAGAACACTGAAGCTTTCTTT.

The chain combines TRBV6-5 with TRBJ1-1; TRBD1 agrees at 9 bases. The length of the CDR3 is 15 residues. The germline V gene encodes CDR1 MNHEY and CDR2 SVGAGI. The trim removed 6 bases at V and 2 bases at J, leaving 7 bases unmatched. The DNA of the CDR3 is TGTGCCAGCAGCCCCGACAGGGGGAGAAACACTGAAGCTTTCTTT. It codes for CASSPDRGRNTEAFF.

The rearrangement uses TRBV4-2 and TRBJ1-6, with no clear D. The germline V and J ends were trimmed by 4 bases and 4 bases, with 11 bases remaining between them. Germline V gene lookup returns CDR1 LGHNA and CDR2 YNFKEQ. The CDR3 has 15 residues. The CDR3 reads CASSRSAGYNSPLHF. CDR3 bases: TGTGCCAGCAGCCGGTCTGCGGGGTATAATTCACCCCTCCACTTT.

The rearrangement joins TRBV30 to TRBJ1-1; D possibly corresponds to TRBD1 (5 bases). V was clipped by 4 bases and J by 1 base, with 22 bases between them. Germline V gene lookup returns CDR1 GTSNPN and CDR2 SVGIG (reference sequence). This CDR3 is built from 17 residues. DNA of the CDR3: TGTGCCTGGAAGAGAGGGGTTATGGTGCACCCGAACACTGAAGCTTTCTTT. Translation gives CAWKRGVMVHPNTEAFF.

The chain carries TRBV7-2 and TRBJ1-2; 7 bases fit TRBD1. The CDR3 is 16 residues long. The V gene's germline CDR1 is SGHTA and CDR2 FQGNSA. V trimming: 4 bases; J trimming: 5 bases; junction bases outside the gene matches: 13. CDR3 DNA sequence: TGTGCCAGCAGCTCAACTGACAGGGCCACCCTTTATGGCTACACCTTC. The encoded protein is CASSSTDRATLYGYTF.

The rearrangement uses TRBV5-6 and TRBJ1-4, with 10 bases identical to TRBD1. J lost 7 bases, V lost 1 base, and 4 bases had no gene match. CDR3 length equals 15 residues. Germline CDR1 is SGHDT and CDR2 is YYEEEE. CDR3 sequence reads: CASSLQGQGFEKLFF. The CDR3 DNA follows: TGTGCCAGCAGCTTGCAGGGACAGGGGTTTGAAAAACTGTTTTTT. The full variable domain, rest sourced from reference TRBV5-6 and TRBJ1-4, is DAGVTQSPTHLIKTRGQQVTLRCSPKSGHDTVSWYQQALGQGPQFIFQYYEEEERQRGNFPDRFSGHQFPNYSSELNVNALLLGDSALYLCASSLQGQGFEKLFFGSGTQLSVL.

The rearrangement uses TRBV6-5 and TRBJ2-1; tentatively, D is TRBD2 (5 bases). The CDR3 spans 15 residues. The ends were cut back, 5 bases at V and 4 bases at J, with 15 bases in the middle. Germline loops: CDR1 MNHEY, CDR2 SVGAGI. In DNA form, the CDR3 reads TGTGCCAGCAGTCTAAGCGGAACGGGATACAATGAGCAGTTCTTC. Amino acids: CASSLSGTGYNEQFF.

The V call is TRBV4-1, the J call TRBJ2-7, with 9 bases identical to TRBD2. Germline V lookup: CDR1 MGHRA, CDR2 YSYEKL. The J segment lost 2 bases and the V segment lost 0 bases, leaving 8 bases of the junction unmatched. The CDR3 is 17 residues long. The CDR3 here is CASSQDSPSGEPYEQYF. CDR3 DNA sequence: TGCGCCAGCAGCCAAGATAGTCCTAGCGGGGAACCCTACGAGCAGTACTTC.

V gene TRBV28 combines with J gene TRBJ2-7; D might be TRBD1 (6 bases). The CDR3 length is 13 residues. V dropped 1 base and J dropped 5 bases, with 9 bases sitting between them. Germline V gene lookup returns CDR1 MDHEN and CDR2 SYDVKM. The CDR3 loop reads CASSLYRVHEQYF. The CDR3 coding sequence is TGTGCCAGCAGTTTATACAGGGTCCACGAGCAGTACTTC.

The V gene is TRBV11-2, the J gene TRBJ1-6; no clear D gene. The CDR3 is 15 amino acids. V gave up 1 base and J gave up 10 bases, with 14 bases separating them. CDR1 and CDR2 (germline): SGHAT, FQNNGV. CDR3 in amino acids: CASSLVAWVGSPLHF. The CDR3 DNA is TGTGCCAGCAGCTTAGTTGCCTGGGTAGGCTCACCCCTCCACTTT.

The V and J genes are TRBV7-9 and TRBJ2-5, with D uncertain. CDR1 is SEHNR, CDR2 FQNEAQ, per germline (reference sequence). The V end was cut by 5 bases, the J end by 4 bases, with 20 bases between. The CDR3 is 16 amino acids. CDR3 sequence: CASSRKLSLDGETQYF. In DNA form, the CDR3 reads TGTGCCAGCAGCCGTAAATTATCATTGGATGGAGAGACCCAGTACTTC.

In nucleotides, the CDR3 is TGTGCCAGCAGAGTTGAGGCCACAGATACGCAGTATTTT. Its protein is CASRVEATDTQYF. V and J are TRBV2 and TRBJ2-3, with D hard to call. V was pared by 6 bases and J by 2 bases, with 9 bases between. The germline V gene encodes CDR1 SNHLY and CDR2 FYNNEI. This CDR3 is built from 13 residues.

This chain links TRBV7-2 with TRBJ2-5, with 12 bases fitting TRBD2. This CDR3 comprises 19 residues. From germline, CDR1 is SGHTA and CDR2 FQGNSA. With 9 bases clipped from V and 5 bases from J, the junction kept 22 bases outside the gene matches. The CDR3 DNA sequence: TGTGCCAGGGCTGTTGGTTTAAGGGGACTAGCGGGCCGGGAGGAGACCCAGTACTTC. It translates to CARAVGLRGLAGREETQYF.

The chain uses TRBV11-3 and TRBJ2-3, with 10 bases identical to TRBD2. Germline V CDR1 and CDR2: SGHNT, YENEEA. The CDR3 sequence is 16 residues long. The ends lost 6 bases at V and 3 bases at J; junction bases unmatched: 9. In DNA form, the CDR3 reads TGTGCCAGCAGTCGAGGGGCTAGCGGGGGAACAGATACGCAGTATTTT. Translated: CASSRGASGGTDTQYF.

This rearrangement joins TRBV6-2 or TRBV6-3 to TRBJ2-2; 12 bases map to TRBD2. Germline CDR1 is MNHEY and CDR2 is SVGEGT. V shed 0 bases and J 1 base; nucleotides not matched to a gene: 0. This CDR3 contains 17 residues. CDR3 sequence: CASSYSTSGGNTGELFF. CDR3 bases: TGTGCCAGCAGTTACTCGACTAGCGGGGGGAACACCGGGGAGCTGTTTTTT.

This clone showed up just once. This chain uses TRBV19 with TRBJ2-5; TRBD1 might be the D (6 bases). The germline CDR1 and CDR2 sequences are LNHDA and SQIVND (reference sequence). This CDR3 region has 12 residues. The V and J ends lost 6 bases and 7 bases respectively, with 12 bases between them. In DNA, the CDR3 is TGTGCCAGTAGAAGGGACACCGGGACCCAGTACTTC. Translated, it gives CASRRDTGTQYF.

V and J are TRBV5-6 and TRBJ1-5; unclear D gene. The germline gives CDR1 SGHDT, CDR2 YYEEEE. Trimming left V 1 base short and J 1 base short, with 9 bases between. The CDR3 contains 15 residues. The CDR3 bases are TGTGCCAGCAGCTTGCGGCAGCTAAGCAATCAGCCCCAGCATTTT. Translated: CASSLRQLSNQPQHF.

The CDR3 reads CASSLSYGYTF. As DNA, the CDR3 is TGTGCCAGCAGCTTAAGCTATGGCTACACCTTC. The chain recombines TRBV11-3 with TRBJ1-2; D ambiguous. Germline V gene lookup returns CDR1 SGHNT and CDR2 YENEEA. Trimming took off 2 bases at V and 4 bases at J, with 2 bases between the two ends. This CDR3 has 11 residues.

The genes are TRBV28 and TRBJ1-5, with D maybe TRBD1 (6 bases). The germline V and J ends were trimmed by 3 bases and 8 bases, with 11 bases remaining between them. The length of the CDR3 is 13 residues. The V gene's germline CDR1 is MDHEN and CDR2 SYDVKM. The CDR3 loop reads CASSLLTGKPQHF. Written as DNA, the CDR3 is TGTGCCAGCAGTTTGTTAACAGGGAAGCCCCAGCATTTT.

CDR3 protein: CASGVPTGQSYEQYF. The CDR3 coding sequence is TGTGCCAGCGGAGTACCGACAGGCCAATCCTACGAGCAGTACTTC. The chain carries TRBV27 and TRBJ2-7; a possible D gene is TRBD1 (6 bases). CDR1 MNHEY and CDR2 SMNVEV come from the germline V gene (reference sequence). This CDR3 region has 15 residues. Trimming stripped 8 bases from V and 1 base from J, with 18 bases between.

The V gene is TRBV6-5, the J gene TRBJ1-1; 8 bases are a match to TRBD1. CDR1 and CDR2 from the germline V gene are MNHEY and SVGAGI. J lost 2 bases, V lost 3 bases, and 2 bases had no gene match. The CDR3 covers 14 residues. CDR3: CASSYDRGNTEAFF. Here the CDR3 DNA reads TGTGCCAGCAGTTATGACAGGGGAAACACTGAAGCTTTCTTT.